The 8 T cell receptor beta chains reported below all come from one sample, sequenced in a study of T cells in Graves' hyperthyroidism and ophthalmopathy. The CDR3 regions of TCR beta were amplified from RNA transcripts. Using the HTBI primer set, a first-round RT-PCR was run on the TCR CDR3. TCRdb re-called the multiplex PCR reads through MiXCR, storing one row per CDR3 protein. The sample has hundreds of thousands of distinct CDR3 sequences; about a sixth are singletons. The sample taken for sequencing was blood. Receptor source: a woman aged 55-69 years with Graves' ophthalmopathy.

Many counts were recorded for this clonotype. The DNA of the CDR3 is TGTGCCAGCAGAGACAGGTTTCAGTTCTTC. It codes for CASRDRFQFF. The V and J genes are TRBV2 and TRBJ2-4, with a possible D match to TRBD1 (6 bases). The DNA end is a closer match to TRBJ2-1, so the J assignment may be wrong. This CDR3 spans 10 amino acids. Per germline, CDR1 SNHLY and CDR2 FYNNEI.

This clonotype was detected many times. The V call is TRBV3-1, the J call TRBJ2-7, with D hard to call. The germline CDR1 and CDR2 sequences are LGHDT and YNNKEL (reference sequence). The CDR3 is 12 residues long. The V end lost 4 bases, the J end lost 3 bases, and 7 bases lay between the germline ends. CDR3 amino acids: CASSRVDYEQYF. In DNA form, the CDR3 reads TGTGCCAGCAGCCGCGTGGACTACGAGCAGTACTTC.

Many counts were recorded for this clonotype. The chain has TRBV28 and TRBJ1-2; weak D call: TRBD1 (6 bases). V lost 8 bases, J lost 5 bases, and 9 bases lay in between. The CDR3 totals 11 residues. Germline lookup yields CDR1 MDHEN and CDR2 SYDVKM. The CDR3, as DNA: TGTGCCAGCGGTACAGGGTATGGCTACACCTTC. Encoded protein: CASGTGYGYTF.

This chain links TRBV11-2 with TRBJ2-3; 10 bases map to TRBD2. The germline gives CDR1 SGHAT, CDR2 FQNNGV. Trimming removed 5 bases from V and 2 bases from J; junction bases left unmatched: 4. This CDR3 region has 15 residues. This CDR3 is CASSLSGGVTDTQYF. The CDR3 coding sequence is TGTGCCAGCAGCCTCAGCGGGGGGGTCACAGATACGCAGTATTTT. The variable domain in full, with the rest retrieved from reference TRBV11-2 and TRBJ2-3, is EAGVAQSPRYKIIEKRQSVAFWCNPISGHATLYWYQQILGQGPKLLIQFQNNGVVDDSQLPKDRFSAERLKGVDSTLKIQPAKLEDSAVYLCASSLSGGVTDTQYFGPGTRLTVL.

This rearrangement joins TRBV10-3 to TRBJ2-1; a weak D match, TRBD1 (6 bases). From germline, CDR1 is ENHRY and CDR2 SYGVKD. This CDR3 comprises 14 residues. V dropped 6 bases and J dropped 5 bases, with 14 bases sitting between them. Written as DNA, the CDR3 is TGTGCCATCAGAGGGGGACGGACAAACAATGAGCAGTTCTTC. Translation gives CAIRGGRTNNEQFF.

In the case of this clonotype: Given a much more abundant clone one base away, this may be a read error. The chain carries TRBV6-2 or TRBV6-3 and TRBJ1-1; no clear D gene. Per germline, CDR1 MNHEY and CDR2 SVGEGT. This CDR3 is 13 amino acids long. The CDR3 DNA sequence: TGTGCCAGCAGAAACCGAGGGAACACTAAAGCTTTCTTT. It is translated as CASRNRGNTKAFF.

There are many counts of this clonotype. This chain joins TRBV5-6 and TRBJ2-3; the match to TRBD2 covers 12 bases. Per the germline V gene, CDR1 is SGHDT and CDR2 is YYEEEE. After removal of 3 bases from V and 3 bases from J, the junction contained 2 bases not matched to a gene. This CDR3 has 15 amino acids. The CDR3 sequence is CASSSGLAGTDTQYF. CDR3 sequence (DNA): TGTGCCAGCAGCTCCGGACTAGCGGGAACAGATACGCAGTATTTT.

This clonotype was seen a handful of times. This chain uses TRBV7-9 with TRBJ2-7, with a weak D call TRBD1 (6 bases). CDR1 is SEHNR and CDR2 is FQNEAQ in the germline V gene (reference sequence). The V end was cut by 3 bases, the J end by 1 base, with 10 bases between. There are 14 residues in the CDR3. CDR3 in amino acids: CASSFRDKSYEQYF. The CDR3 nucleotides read TGTGCCAGCAGCTTCCGGGACAAGTCCTACGAGCAGTACTTC.